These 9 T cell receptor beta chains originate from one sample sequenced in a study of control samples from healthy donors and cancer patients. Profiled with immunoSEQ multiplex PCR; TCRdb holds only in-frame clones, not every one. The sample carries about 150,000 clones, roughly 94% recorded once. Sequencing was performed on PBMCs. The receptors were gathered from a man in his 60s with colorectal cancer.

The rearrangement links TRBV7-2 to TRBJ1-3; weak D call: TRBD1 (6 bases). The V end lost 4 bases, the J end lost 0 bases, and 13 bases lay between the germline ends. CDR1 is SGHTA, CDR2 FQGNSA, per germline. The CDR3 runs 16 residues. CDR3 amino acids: CASSSYREGSGNTIYF. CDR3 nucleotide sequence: TGTGCCAGCAGCTCTTACAGGGAGGGCTCTGGAAACACCATATATTTT.

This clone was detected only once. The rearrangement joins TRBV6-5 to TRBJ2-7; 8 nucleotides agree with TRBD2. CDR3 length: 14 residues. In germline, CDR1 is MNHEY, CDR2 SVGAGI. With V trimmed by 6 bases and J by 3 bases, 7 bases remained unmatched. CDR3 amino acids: CASRVTGGIYEQYF. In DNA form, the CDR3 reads TGTGCCAGCAGAGTGACGGGGGGGATCTACGAGCAGTACTTC.

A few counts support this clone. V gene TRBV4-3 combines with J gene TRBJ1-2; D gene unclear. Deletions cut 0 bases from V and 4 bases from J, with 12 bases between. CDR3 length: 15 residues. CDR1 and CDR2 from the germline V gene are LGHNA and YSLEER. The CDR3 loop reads CASSQDYRSPYGYTF. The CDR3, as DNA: TGCGCCAGCAGCCAAGATTATCGGTCCCCCTATGGCTACACCTTC.

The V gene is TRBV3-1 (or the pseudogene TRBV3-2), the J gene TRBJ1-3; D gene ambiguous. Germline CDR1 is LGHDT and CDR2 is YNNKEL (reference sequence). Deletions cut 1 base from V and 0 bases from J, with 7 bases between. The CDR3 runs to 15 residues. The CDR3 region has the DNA TGTGCCAGCAGCCAAGGACGGATCTCTGGAAACACCATATATTTT. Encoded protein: CASSQGRISGNTIYF.

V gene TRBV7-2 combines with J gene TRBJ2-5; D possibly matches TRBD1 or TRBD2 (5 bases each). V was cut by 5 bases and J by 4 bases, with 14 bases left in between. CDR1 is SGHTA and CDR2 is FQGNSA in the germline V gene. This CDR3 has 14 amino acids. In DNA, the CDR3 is TGTGCCAGCAGCCCGGGGACCGTTCGAGAGACCCAGTACTTC. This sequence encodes CASSPGTVRETQYF.

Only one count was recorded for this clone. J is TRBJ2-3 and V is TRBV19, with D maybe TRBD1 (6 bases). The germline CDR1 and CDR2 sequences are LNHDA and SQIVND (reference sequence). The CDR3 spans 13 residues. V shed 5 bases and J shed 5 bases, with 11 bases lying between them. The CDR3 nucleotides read TGTGCCAGTAGTCTAGCCAGGGGAGATACGCAGTATTTT. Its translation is CASSLARGDTQYF.

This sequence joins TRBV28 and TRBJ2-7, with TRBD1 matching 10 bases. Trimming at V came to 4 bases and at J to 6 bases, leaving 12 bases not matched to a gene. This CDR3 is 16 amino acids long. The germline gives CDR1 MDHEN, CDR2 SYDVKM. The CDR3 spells CASSSLGGQGQGEQYF. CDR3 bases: TGTGCCAGCAGTTCGCTAGGGGGACAGGGGCAAGGCGAGCAGTACTTC.

The CDR3 DNA is TGTGCCAGTAGGACAGGGCCGGGCACCGGGGAGCTGTTTTTT. Amino acids: CASRTGPGTGELFF. The chain is built from TRBV6-5 and TRBJ2-2, with 8 nucleotides matching TRBD1. Trimming cost V 9 bases and J 4 bases; bases outside gene matches: 7. CDR3 length: 14 residues. Germline V gene data show CDR1 as MNHEY and CDR2 as SVGAGI.

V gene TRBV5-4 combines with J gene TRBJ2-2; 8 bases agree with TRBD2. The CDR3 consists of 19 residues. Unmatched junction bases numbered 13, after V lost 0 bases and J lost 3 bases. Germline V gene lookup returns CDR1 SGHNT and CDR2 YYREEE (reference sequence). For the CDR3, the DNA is TGTGCCAGCAGCTTGGGCTTCGGGGGGGGCTTACAGGACACCGGGGAGCTGTTTTTT. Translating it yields CASSLGFGGGLQDTGELFF.